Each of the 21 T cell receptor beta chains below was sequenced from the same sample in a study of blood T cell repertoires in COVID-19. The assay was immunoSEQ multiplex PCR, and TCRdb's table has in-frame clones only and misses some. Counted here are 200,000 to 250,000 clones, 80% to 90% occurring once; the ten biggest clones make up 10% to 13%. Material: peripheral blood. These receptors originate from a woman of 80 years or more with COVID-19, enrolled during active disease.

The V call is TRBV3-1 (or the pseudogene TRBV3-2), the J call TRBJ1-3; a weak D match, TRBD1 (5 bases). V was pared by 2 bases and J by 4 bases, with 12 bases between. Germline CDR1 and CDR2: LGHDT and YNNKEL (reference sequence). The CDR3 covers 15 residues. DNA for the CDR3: TGTGCCAGCAGCCAATCGGTGACAGACGGAAACACCATATATTTT. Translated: CASSQSVTDGNTIYF.

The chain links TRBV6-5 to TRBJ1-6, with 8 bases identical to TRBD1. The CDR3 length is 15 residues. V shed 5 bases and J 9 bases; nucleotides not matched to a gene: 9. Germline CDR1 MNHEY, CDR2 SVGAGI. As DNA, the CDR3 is TGTGCCAGCAGTACTACAGGGGGGGGTGGTTCACCCCTCCACTTT. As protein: CASSTTGGGGSPLHF.

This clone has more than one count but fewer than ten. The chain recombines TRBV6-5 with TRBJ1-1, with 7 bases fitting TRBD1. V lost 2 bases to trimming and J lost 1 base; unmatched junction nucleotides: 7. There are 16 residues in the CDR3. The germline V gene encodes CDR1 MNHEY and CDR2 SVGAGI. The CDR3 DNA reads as TGTGCCAGCAGTTACACTCAGGGGGGAAGGAACACTGAAGCTTTCTTT. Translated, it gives CASSYTQGGRNTEAFF.

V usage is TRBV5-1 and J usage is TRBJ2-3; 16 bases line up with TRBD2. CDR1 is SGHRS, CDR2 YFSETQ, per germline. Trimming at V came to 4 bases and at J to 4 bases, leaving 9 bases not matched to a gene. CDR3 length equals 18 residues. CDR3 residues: CASSTGLAGGPVADTQYF. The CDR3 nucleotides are TGCGCCAGCAGCACGGGACTAGCGGGGGGGCCTGTCGCAGATACGCAGTATTTT. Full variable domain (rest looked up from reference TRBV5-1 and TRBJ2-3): KAGVTQTPRYLIKTRGQQVTLSCSPISGHRSVSWYQQTPGQGLQFLFEYFSETQRNKGNFPGRFSGRQFSNSRSEMNVSTLELGDSALYLCASSTGLAGGPVADTQYFGPGTRLTVL.

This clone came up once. This chain's CDR3 is CASSTTSGSYNEQFF. The CDR3 nucleotides are TGTGCCAGTAGTACGACTAGCGGCTCCTACAATGAGCAGTTCTTC. The genes are TRBV19 and TRBJ2-1; 9 nucleotides agree with TRBD2. CDR1 LNHDA and CDR2 SQIVND come from the germline V gene (reference sequence). J lost 0 bases, V lost 4 bases, and 1 base had no gene match. This CDR3 is built from 15 residues.

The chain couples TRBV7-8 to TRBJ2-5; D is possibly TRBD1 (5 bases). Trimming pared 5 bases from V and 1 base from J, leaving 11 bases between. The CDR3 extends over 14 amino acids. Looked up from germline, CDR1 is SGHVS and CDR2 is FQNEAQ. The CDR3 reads CASSRLDSQETQYF. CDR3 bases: TGTGCCAGCAGCCGCTTAGACAGCCAAGAGACCCAGTACTTC.

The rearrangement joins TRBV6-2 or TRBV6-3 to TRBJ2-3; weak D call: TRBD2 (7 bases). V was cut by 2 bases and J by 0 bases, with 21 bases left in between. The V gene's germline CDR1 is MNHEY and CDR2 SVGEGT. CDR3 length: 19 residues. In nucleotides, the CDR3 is TGTGCCAGCAGTTACAGGGGGACTATCCGGAAATCTAGCACAGATACGCAGTATTTT. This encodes CASSYRGTIRKSSTDTQYF.

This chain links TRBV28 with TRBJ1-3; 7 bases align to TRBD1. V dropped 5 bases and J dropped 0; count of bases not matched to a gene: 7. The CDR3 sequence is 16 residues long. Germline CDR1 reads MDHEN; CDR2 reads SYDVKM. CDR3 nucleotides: TGTGCCAGCAGTCCCGGGACAGTTGCCTCTGGAAACACCATATATTTT. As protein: CASSPGTVASGNTIYF. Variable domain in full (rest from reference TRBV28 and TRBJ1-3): DVKVTQSSRYLVKRTGEKVFLECVQDMDHENMFWYRQDPGLGLRLIYFSYDVKMKEKGDIPEGYSVSREKKERFSLILESASTNQTSMYLCASSPGTVASGNTIYFGEGSWLTVV.

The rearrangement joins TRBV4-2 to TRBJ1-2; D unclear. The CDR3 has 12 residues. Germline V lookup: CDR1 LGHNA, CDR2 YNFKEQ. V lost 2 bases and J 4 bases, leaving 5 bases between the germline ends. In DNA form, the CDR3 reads TGTGCCAGCAGCCAACGGAGCTATGGCTACACCTTC. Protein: CASSQRSYGYTF.

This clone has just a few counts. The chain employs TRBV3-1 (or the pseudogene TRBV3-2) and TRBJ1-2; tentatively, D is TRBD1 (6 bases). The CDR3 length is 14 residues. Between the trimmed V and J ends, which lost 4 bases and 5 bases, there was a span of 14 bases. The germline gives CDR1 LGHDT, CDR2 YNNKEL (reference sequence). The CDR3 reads CASSPRGTPYGYTF. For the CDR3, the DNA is TGTGCCAGCAGCCCCCGTGGGACACCTTATGGCTACACCTTC.

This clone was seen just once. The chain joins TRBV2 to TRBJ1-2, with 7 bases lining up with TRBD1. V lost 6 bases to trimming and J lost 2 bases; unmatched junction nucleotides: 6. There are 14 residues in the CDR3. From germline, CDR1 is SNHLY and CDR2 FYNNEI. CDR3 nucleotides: TGTGCCAGCAGGGCCGGGACAGTAAACTATGGCTACACCTTC. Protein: CASRAGTVNYGYTF.

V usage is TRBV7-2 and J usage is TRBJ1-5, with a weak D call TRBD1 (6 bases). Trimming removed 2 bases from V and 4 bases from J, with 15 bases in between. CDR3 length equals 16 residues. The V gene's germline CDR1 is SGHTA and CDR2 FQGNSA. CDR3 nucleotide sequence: TGTGCCAGCAGCTTAACAGGGCTCCCAAAAAATCAGCCCCAGCATTTT. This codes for CASSLTGLPKNQPQHF.

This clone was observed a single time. The CDR3 sequence: CASSKESGGAYEQYV. The CDR3 DNA is TGTGCCAGCTCAAAGGAAAGCGGGGGGGCCTACGAGCAGTACGTC. The chain uses TRBV18 and TRBJ2-7; 10 nucleotides match TRBD2. After removal of 5 bases from V and 2 bases from J, the junction contained 6 bases not matched to a gene. The CDR3 is made up of 15 amino acids. The germline V gene encodes CDR1 KGHSH and CDR2 LQKENI.

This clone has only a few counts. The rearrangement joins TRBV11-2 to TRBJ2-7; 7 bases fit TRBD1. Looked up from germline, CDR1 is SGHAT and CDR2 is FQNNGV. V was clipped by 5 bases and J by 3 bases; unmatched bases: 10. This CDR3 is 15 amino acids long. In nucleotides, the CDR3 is TGTGCCAGCAGCCCCTCGGGACAGTGGAGCTACGAGCAGTACTTC. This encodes CASSPSGQWSYEQYF.

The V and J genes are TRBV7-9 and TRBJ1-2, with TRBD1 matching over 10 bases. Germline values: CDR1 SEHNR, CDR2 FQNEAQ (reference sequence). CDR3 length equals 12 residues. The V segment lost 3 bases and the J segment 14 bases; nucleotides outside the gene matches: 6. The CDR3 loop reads CASSFRQGAPTF. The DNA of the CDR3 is TGTGCCAGCAGCTTCAGACAGGGGGCGCCGACCTTC.

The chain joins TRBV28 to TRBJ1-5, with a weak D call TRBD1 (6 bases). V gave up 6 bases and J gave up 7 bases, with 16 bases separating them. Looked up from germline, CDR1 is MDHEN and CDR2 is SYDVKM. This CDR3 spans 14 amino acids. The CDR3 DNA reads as TGTGCCAGCAGCCCGGGGGGGGGCTTGCAGCCCCAGCATTTT. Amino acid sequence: CASSPGGGLQPQHF.

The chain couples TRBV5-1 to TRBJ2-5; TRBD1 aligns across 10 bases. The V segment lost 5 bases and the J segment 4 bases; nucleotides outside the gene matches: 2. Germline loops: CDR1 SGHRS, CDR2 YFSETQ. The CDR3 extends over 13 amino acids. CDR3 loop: CASRGQGRETQYF. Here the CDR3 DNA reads TGCGCCAGCAGGGGACAGGGGAGAGAGACCCAGTACTTC. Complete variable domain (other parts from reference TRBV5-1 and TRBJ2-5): KAGVTQTPRYLIKTRGQQVTLSCSPISGHRSVSWYQQTPGQGLQFLFEYFSETQRNKGNFPGRFSGRQFSNSRSEMNVSTLELGDSALYLCASRGQGRETQYFGPGTRLLVL.

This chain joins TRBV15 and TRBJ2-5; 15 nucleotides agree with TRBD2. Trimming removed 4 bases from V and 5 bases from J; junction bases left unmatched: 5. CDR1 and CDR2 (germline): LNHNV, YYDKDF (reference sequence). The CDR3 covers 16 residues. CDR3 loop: CATSTGLAGGLETQYF. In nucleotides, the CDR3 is TGTGCCACCAGCACAGGACTAGCGGGGGGGCTTGAGACCCAGTACTTC.

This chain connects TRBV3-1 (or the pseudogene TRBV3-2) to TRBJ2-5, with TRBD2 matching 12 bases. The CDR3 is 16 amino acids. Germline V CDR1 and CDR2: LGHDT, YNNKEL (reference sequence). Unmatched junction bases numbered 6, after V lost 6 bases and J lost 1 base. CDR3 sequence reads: CASSRGLAGLQETQYF. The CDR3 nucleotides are TGTGCCAGCAGTCGTGGACTAGCGGGGCTCCAAGAGACCCAGTACTTC.

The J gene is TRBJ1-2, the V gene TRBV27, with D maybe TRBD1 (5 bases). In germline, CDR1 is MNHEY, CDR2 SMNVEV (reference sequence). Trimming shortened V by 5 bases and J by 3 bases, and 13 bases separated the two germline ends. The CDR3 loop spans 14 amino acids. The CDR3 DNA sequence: TGTGCCAGCAGTCCGCAGACAGACCACTATGGCTACACCTTC. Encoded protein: CASSPQTDHYGYTF.

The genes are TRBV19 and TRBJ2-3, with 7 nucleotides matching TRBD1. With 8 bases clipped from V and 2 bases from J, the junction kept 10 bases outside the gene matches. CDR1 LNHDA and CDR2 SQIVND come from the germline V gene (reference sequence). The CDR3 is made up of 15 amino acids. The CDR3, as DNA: TGTGCCAGTGGGCACGGGACAGAAATCACAGATACGCAGTATTTT. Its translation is CASGHGTEITDTQYF. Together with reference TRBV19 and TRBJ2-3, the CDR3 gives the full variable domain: DGGITQSPKYLFRKEGQNVTLSCEQNLNHDAMYWYRQDPGQGLRLIYYSQIVNDFQKGDIAEGYSVSREKKESFPLTVTSAQKNPTAFYLCASGHGTEITDTQYFGPGTRLTVL.